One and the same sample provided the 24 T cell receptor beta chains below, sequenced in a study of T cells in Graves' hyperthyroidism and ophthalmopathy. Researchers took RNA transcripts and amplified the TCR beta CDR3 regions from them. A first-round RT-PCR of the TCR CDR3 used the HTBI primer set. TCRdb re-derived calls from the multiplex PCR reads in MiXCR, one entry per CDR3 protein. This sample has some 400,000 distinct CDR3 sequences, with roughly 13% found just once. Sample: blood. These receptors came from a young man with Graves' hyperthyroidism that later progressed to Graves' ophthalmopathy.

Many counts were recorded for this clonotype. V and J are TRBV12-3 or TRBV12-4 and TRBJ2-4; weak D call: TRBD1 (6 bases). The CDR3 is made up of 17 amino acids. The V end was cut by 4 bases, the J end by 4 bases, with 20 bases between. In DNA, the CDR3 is TGTGCCAGCAGTTCAAGGCCACTCACCGGACAGAAAAACATTCAGTACTTC. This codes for CASSSRPLTGQKNIQYF.

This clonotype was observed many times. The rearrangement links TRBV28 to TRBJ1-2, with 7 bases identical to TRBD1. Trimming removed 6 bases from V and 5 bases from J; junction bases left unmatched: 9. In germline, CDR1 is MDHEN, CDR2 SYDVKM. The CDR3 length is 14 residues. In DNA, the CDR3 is TGTGCCAGCAGACCGGGACAGCTTTCTTATGGCTACACCTTC. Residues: CASRPGQLSYGYTF.

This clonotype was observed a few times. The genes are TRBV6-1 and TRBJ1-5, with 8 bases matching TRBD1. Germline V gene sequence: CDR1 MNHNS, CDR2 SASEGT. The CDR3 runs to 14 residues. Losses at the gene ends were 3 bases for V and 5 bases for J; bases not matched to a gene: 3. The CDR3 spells CASSDRGPDQPQHF. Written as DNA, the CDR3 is TGTGCCAGCAGTGACAGGGGGCCCGATCAGCCCCAGCATTTT.

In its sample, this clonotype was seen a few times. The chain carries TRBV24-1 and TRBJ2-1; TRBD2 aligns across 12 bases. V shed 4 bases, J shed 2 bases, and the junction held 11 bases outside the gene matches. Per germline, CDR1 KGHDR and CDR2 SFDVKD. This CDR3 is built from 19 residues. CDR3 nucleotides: TGTGCCACCAGTGAGTTGACTAGCGGGGGCCGAAAGCCCTACAATGAGCAGTTCTTC. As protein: CATSELTSGGRKPYNEQFF.

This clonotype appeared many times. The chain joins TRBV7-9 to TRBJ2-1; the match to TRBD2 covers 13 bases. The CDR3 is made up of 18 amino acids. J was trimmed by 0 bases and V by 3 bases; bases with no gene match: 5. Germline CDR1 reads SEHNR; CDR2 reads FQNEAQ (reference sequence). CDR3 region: CASSFGLAGASSYNEQFF. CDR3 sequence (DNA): TGTGCCAGCAGCTTCGGACTAGCGGGGGCCAGCTCCTACAATGAGCAGTTCTTC.

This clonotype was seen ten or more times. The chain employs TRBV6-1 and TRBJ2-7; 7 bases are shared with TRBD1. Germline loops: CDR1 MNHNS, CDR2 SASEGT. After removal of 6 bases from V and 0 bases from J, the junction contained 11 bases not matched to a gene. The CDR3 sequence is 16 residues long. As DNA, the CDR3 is TGTGCCAGCAGACGCCTCGCGACAGGGCTCTCCTACGAGCAGTACTTC. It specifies CASRRLATGLSYEQYF.

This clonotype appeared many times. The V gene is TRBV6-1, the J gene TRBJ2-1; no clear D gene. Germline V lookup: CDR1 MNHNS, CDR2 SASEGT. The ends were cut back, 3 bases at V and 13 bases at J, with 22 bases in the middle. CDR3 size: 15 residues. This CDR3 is CASSEGTLSSLPQFF. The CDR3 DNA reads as TGTGCCAGCAGTGAGGGCACTCTTTCTTCCCTCCCCCAGTTCTTC.

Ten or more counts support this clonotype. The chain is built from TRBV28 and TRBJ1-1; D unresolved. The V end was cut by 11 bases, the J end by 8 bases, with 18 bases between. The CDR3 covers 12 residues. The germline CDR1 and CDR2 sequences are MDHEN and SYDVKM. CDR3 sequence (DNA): TGTGCCGGCTGTGTCCAGGTTGAAGAAGCTTTCTTT. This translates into CAGCVQVEEAFF.

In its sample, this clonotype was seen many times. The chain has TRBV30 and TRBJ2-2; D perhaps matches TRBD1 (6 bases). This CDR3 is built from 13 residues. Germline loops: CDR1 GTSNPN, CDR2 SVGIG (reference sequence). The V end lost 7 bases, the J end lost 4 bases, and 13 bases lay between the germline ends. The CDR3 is CASQGIGTGELFF. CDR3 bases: TGTGCCTCACAGGGTATCGGCACCGGGGAGCTGTTTTTT.

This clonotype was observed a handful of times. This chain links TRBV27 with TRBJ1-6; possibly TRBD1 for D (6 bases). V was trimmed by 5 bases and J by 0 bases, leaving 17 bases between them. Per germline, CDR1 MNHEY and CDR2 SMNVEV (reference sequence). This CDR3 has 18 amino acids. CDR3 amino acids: CASSRQANVRSYNSPLHF. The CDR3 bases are TGTGCCAGCAGTCGACAGGCCAACGTCCGCTCCTATAATTCACCCCTCCACTTT.

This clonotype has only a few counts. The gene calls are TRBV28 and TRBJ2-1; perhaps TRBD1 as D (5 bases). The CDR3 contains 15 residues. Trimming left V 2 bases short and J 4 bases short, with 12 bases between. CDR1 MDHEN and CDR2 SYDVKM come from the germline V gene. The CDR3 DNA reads TGTGCCAGCAGTTTAATCCAGGGTCGATACAATGAGCAGTTCTTC. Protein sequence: CASSLIQGRYNEQFF.

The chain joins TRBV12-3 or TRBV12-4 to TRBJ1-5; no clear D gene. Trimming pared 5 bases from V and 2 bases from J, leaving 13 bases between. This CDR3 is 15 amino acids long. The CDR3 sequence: CASSPEGWGNQPQHF. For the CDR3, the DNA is TGTGCCAGCAGTCCTGAGGGATGGGGCAATCAGCCCCAGCATTTT.

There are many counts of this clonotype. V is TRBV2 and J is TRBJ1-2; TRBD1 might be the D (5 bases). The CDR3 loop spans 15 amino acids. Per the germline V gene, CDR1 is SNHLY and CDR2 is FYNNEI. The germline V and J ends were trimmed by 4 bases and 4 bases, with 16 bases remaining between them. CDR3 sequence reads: CASSVAPQGGYGYTF. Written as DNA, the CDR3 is TGTGCCAGCAGTGTGGCTCCTCAGGGTGGCTATGGCTACACCTTC.

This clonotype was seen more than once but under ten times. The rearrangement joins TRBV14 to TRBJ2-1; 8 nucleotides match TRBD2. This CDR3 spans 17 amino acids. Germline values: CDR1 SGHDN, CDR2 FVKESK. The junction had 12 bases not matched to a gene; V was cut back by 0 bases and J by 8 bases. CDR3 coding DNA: TGTGCCAGCAGCCAAGACGAGCGGGGGCCCGCTGGAGATGAGCAGTTCTTC. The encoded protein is CASSQDERGPAGDEQFF. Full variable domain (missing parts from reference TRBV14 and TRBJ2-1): EAGVTQFPSHSVIEKGQTVTLRCDPISGHDNLYWYRRVMGKEIKFLLHFVKESKQDESGMPNNRFLAERTGGTYSTLKVQPAELEDSGVYFCASSQDERGPAGDEQFFGPGTRLTVL.

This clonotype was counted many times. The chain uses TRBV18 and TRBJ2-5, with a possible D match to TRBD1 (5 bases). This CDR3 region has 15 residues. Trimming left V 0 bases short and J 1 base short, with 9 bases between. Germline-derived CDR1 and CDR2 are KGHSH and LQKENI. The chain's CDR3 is CASSPPGRIQETQYF. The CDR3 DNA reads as TGTGCCAGCTCACCACCGGGGCGGATCCAAGAGACCCAGTACTTC.

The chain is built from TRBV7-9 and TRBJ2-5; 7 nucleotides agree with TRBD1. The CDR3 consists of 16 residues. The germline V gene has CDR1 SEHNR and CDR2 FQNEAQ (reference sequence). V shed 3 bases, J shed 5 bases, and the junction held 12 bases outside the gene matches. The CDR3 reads CASSFQGQRKGETQYF. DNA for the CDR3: TGTGCCAGCAGCTTTCAGGGACAGCGTAAAGGGGAGACCCAGTACTTC. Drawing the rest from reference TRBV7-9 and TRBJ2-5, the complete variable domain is DTGVSQNPRHKITKRGQNVTFRCDPISEHNRLYWYRQTLGQGPEFLTYFQNEAQLEKSRLLSDRFSAERPKGSFSTLEIQRTEQGDSAMYLCASSFQGQRKGETQYFGPGTRLLVL.

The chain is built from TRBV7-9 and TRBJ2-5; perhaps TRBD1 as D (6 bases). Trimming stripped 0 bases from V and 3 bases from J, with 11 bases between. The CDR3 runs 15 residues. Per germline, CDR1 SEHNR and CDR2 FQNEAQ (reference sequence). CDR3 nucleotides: TGTGCCAGCAGCTTAGCGCGCTCAGGGGAAGAGACCCAGTACTTC. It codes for CASSLARSGEETQYF.

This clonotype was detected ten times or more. CDR3 residues: CSASRRVYEQYF. The CDR3 coding sequence is TGCAGTGCTTCTCGACGGGTTTACGAGCAGTACTTC. The chain uses TRBV20-1 and TRBJ2-7, with D unresolved. V was pared by 5 bases and J by 4 bases, with 12 bases between. The CDR3 covers 12 residues. The germline V gene encodes CDR1 DFQATT and CDR2 SNEGSKA (reference sequence).

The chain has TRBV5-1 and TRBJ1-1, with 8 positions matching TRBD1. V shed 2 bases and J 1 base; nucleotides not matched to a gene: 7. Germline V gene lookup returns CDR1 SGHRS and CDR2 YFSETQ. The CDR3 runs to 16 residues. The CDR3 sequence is CASSFRAGGENTEAFF. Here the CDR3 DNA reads TGCGCCAGCAGCTTCCGGGCAGGGGGCGAGAACACTGAAGCTTTCTTT.

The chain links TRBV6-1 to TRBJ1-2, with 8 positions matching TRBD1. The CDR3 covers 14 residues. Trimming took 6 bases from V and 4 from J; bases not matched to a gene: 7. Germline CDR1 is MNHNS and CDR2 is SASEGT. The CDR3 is CASRGTGYAYGYTF. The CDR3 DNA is TGTGCCAGCAGAGGGACAGGTTACGCCTATGGCTACACCTTC.

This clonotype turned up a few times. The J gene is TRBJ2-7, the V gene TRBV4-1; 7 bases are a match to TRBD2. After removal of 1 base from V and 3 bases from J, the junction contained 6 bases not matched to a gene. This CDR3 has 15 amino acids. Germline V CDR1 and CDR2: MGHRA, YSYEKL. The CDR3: CASSQGEGWYYEQYF. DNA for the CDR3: TGCGCCAGCAGCCAAGGGGAGGGCTGGTACTACGAGCAGTACTTC.

For the CDR3, the DNA is TGTGCCAGTAGTATAAGGGTCGCCGGGGAGCTGTTTTTT. It yields the protein CASSIRVAGELFF. The chain links TRBV19 to TRBJ2-2; no clear D. Looked up from germline, CDR1 is LNHDA and CDR2 is SQIVND (reference sequence). V was trimmed by 2 bases and J by 6 bases, leaving 7 bases between them. The CDR3 totals 13 residues.

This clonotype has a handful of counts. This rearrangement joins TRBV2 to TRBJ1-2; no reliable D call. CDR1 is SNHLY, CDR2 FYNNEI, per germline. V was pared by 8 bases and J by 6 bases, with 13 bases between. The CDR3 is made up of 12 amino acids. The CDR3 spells CASRVSVHGYTF. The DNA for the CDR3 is TGTGCCAGCCGGGTTTCCGTCCATGGCTACACCTTC.

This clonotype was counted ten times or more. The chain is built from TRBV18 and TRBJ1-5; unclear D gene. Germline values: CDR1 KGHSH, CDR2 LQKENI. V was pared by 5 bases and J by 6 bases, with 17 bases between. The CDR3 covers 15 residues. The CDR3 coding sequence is TGTGCCAGCTCATCGGGATCTCCCACCGGTCAGCCCCAGCATTTT. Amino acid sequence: CASSSGSPTGQPQHF.